This T cell receptor beta chain originates from a study of T cells after yellow fever vaccination. Overall study results and limits: Within FACS-sorted repertoires, abundant clonotypes contaminating from the bulk population could be present.

TCRdb called the 5' RACE reads again in MiXCR, with one record for every CDR3 protein. The table includes about 260,000 distinct CDR3 sequences, about 5.2% detected once. This clonotype has just a few counts. Its specificity is not known. This CDR3 contains 16 residues. V lost 5 bases to trimming and J lost 7 bases, with 23 bases between them. The chain carries TRBV12-3 or TRBV12-4 and TRBJ1-2; maybe TRBD1 (6 bases). The sequence derives from a man aged 18 to 30 who received the YFV17D yellow fever vaccine. Here the sequenced sample was CD4+ T cells sorted from PBMCs, taken on the day of the yellow fever booster vaccination. The CDR3 loop is CASSLTGQTGFSGYTF. The DNA of the CDR3 is TGTGCCAGCAGTCTGACCGGGCAAACAGGGTTTAGTGGCTACACCTTC.